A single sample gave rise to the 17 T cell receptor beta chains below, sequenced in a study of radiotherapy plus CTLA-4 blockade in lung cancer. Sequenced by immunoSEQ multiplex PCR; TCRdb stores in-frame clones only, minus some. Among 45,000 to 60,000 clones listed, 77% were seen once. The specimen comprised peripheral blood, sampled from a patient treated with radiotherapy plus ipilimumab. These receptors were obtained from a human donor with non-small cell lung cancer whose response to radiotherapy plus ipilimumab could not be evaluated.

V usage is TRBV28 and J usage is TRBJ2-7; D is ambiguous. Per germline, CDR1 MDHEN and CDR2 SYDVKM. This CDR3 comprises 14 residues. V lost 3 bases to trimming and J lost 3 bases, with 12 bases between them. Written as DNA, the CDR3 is TGTGCCAGCAGTTTCGCAGGAACAGACTACGAGCAGTACTTC. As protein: CASSFAGTDYEQYF. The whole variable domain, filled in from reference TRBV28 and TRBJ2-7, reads DVKVTQSSRYLVKRTGEKVFLECVQDMDHENMFWYRQDPGLGLRLIYFSYDVKMKEKGDIPEGYSVSREKKERFSLILESASTNQTSMYLCASSFAGTDYEQYFGPGTRLTVT.

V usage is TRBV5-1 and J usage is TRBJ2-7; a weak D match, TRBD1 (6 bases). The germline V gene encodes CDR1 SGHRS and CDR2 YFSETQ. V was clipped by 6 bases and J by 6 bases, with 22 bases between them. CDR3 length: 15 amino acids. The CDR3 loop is CASTPGAEGTFEQYF. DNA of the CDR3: TGCGCCAGCACCCCAGGGGCAGAAGGGACCTTCGAGCAGTACTTC. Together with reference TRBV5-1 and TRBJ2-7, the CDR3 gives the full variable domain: KAGVTQTPRYLIKTRGQQVTLSCSPISGHRSVSWYQQTPGQGLQFLFEYFSETQRNKGNFPGRFSGRQFSNSRSEMNVSTLELGDSALYLCASTPGAEGTFEQYFGPGTRLTVT.

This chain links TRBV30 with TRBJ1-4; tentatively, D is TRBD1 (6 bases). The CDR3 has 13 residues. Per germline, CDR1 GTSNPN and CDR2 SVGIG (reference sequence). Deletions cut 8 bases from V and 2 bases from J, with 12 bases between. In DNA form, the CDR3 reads TGTGCCCAGGGGTTGGGGACTAATGAAAAACTGTTTTTT. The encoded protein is CAQGLGTNEKLFF.

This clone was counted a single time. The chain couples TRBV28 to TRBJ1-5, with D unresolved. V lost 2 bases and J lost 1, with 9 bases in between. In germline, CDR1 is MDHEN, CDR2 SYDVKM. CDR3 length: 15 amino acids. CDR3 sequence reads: CASSLPGVSNQPQHF. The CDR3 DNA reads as TGTGCCAGCAGTTTACCCGGGGTGAGCAATCAGCCCCAGCATTTT.

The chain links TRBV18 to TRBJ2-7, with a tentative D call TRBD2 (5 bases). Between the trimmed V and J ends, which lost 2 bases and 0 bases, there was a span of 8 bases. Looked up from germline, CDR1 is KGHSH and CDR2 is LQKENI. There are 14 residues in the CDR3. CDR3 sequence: CASSPGLDSYEQYF. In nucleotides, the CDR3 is TGTGCCAGCTCACCAGGACTTGACTCCTACGAGCAGTACTTC.

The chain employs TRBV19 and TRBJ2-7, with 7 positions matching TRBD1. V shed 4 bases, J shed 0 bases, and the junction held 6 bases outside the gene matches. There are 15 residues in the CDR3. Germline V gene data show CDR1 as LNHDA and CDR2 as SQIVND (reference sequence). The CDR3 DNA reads TGTGCCAGTAGTAAGGCCGGGACAGCCTCCTACGAGCAGTACTTC. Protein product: CASSKAGTASYEQYF.

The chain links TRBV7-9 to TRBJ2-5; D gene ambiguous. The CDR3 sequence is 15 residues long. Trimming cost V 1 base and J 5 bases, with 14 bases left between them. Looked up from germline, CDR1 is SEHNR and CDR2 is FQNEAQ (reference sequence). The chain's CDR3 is CASSLVTNRRETQYF. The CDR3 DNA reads TGTGCCAGCAGCTTAGTGACAAACCGTAGGGAGACCCAGTACTTC.

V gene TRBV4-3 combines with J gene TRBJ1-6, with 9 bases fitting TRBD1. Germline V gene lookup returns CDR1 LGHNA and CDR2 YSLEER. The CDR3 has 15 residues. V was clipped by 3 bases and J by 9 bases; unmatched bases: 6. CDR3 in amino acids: CASSQARQGGSPLHF. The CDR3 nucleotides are TGCGCCAGCAGCCAGGCTAGACAGGGGGGTTCACCCCTCCACTTT.

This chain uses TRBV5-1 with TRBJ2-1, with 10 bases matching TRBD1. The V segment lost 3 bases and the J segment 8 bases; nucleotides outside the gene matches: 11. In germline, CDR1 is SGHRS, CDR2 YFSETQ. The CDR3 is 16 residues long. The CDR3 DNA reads TGCGCCAGCAGCTGTCCGGGACAGGGGATTTGCGATGAGCAGTTCTTC. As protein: CASSCPGQGICDEQFF.

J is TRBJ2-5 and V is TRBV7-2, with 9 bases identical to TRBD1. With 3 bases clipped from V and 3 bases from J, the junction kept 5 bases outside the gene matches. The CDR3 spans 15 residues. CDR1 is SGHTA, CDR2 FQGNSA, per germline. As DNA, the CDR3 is TGTGCCAGCAGCTTTCCTGGGACAGGGAAAGAGACCCAGTACTTC. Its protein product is CASSFPGTGKETQYF.

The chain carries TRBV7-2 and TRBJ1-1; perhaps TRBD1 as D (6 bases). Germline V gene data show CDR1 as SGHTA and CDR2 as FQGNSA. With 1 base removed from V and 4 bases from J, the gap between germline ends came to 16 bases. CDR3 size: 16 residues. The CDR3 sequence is CASSLVHRVSGTEAFF. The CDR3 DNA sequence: TGTGCCAGCAGCTTAGTTCACAGGGTCAGCGGCACTGAAGCTTTCTTT.

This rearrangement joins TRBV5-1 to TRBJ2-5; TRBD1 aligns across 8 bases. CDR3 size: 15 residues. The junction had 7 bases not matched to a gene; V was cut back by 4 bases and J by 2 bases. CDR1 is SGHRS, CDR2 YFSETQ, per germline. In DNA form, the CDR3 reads TGCGCCAGCAGCGCGACAGGGGTCGGGCAAGAGACCCAGTACTTC. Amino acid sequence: CASSATGVGQETQYF.

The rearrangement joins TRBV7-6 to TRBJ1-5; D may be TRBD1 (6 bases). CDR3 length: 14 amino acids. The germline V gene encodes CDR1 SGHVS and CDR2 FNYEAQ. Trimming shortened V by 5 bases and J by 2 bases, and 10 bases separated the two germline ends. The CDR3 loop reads CASSRAGGNQPQHF. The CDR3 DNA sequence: TGTGCCAGCAGCCGGGCAGGGGGCAATCAGCCCCAGCATTTT.

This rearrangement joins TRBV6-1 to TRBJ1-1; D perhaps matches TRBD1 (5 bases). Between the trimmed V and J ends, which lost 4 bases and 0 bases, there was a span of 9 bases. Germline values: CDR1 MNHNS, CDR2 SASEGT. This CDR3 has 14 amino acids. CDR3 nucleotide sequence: TGTGCCAGCAGTGCGACAGTTATGAACACTGAAGCTTTCTTT. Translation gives CASSATVMNTEAFF.

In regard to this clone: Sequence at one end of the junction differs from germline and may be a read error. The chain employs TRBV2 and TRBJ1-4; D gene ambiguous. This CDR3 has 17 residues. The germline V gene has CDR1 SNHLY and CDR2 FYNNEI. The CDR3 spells CASNEDGRAGSNEKLFF. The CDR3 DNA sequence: TGTGCCAGCAATGAAGACGGGCGGGCGGGTTCTAATGAAAAACTGTTTTTT.

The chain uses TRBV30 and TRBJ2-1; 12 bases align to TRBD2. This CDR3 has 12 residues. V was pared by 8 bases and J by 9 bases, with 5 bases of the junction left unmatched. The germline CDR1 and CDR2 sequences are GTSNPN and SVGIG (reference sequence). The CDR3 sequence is CARSSGGAEQFF. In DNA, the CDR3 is TGTGCCCGATCTAGCGGGGGGGCTGAGCAGTTCTTC.

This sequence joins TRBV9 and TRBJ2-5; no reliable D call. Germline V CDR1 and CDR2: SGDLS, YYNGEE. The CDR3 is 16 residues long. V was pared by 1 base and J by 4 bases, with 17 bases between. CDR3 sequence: CASSVSTVGPRETQYF. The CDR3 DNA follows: TGTGCCAGCAGCGTATCCACGGTGGGCCCCCGAGAGACCCAGTACTTC.